The present T cell receptor (beta chain) was sequenced within a study of blood T cells in healthy people across ages. Study in general: Template-switching capture recovered about one barcoded beta molecule per two T cells. Study-level points and caveats: Naive CD4+ cell counts and diversity both ran higher in long-lived than in aged donors.

This CDR3 has 13 residues. The germline V gene has CDR1 LNHNV and CDR2 YYDKDF (reference sequence). Losses at the gene ends were 1 base for V and 3 bases for J; bases not matched to a gene: 0. This clonotype was counted only a few times. Its antigen remains unknown. A second about 7 to 11 cycle PCR used barcoded and J-beta primers. MiXCR, run by TCRdb on the 5' RACE reads, gives a single entry per CDR3 protein. Of about 570,000 distinct CDR3 sequences in the sample, roughly 28% were seen once. Researchers report isolating at least 6 million PBMCs per sample. The total RNA that was extracted per sample amounted to at least 5.5 micrograms.

Specimen: blood. The chain carries TRBV15 and TRBJ2-7, with TRBD1 matching over 7 bases. This receptor was obtained from a woman aged 70-85 years in good health. CDR3 amino acids: CATSRGDSYEQYF. CDR3 sequence (DNA): TGTGCCACCAGCAGAGGGGACAGCTACGAGCAGTACTTC.